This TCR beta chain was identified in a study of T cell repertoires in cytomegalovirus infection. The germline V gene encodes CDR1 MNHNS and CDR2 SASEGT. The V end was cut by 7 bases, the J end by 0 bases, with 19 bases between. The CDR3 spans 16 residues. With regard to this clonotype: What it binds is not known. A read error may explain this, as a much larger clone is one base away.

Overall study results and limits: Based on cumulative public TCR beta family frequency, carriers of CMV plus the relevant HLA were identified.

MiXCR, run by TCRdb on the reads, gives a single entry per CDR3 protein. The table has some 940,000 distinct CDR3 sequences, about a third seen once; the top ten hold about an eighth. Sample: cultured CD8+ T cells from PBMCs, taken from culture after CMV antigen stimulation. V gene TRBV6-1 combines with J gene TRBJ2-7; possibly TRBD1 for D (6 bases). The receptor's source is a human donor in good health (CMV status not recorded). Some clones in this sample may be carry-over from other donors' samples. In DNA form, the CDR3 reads TGTGCCAGCATGGGCTGGAGCAGGGGACACTCCTACGAGCAGTACTTC. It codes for CASMGWSRGHSYEQYF.